The rows below give T cell receptor beta chains drawn from one sample of a study of blood T cell repertoires in COVID-19. Sequencing used immunoSEQ multiplex PCR; TCRdb keeps in-frame clones, though not all of them. The table lists some 140,000 clones, approximately 85% of them singletons. The sequencing sample was made of peripheral blood. The receptors were sampled from a man between 60 and 75 years old with COVID-19, enrolled during active disease. Both conserved end residues are part of each CDR3. D genes are given only for firm matches. Clone size, where shown, is once, few, many, or a class for clones that have expanded.

j_call: TRBJ2-1
clone_size: NA
v_call: TRBV6-5
d_call: NA
cdr3_aa: CASTRGSYNEQFF
cdr3_nt: TGTGCCAGCACCCGGGGTAGCTACAATGAGCAGTTCTTC

j_call: TRBJ1-4
clone_size: few
v_call: TRBV15
d_call: TRBD1
cdr3_aa: CATSRDSINEKLFF
cdr3_nt: TGTGCCACCAGCCGGGACAGCATTAATGAAAAACTGTTTTTT

j_call: TRBJ2-1
clone_size: NA
v_call: TRBV5-1
d_call: TRBD1
cdr3_aa: CASSLNRQGLHEQFF
cdr3_nt: TGCGCCAGCAGCTTGAACAGACAGGGGCTCCATGAGCAGTTCTTC

j_call: TRBJ1-1
clone_size: NA
v_call: TRBV10-3
d_call: NA
cdr3_aa: CAISLTGQNTEAFF
cdr3_nt: TGTGCCATCAGCCTGACAGGTCAAAACACTGAAGCTTTCTTT

j_call: TRBJ1-5
clone_size: NA
v_call: TRBV7-2
d_call: NA
cdr3_aa: CASSLPGQTNQPQHF
cdr3_nt: TGTGCCAGCAGTTTACCTGGACAAACCAATCAGCCCCAGCATTTT

j_call: TRBJ2-7
clone_size: NA
v_call: TRBV24-1
d_call: NA
cdr3_aa: CATSETGQLSYEQYF
cdr3_nt: TGTGCCACCAGTGAAACGGGACAACTATCCTACGAGCAGTACTTC

j_call: TRBJ1-2
clone_size: NA
v_call: TRBV28
d_call: NA
cdr3_aa: CASSLRTPSRYGYTF
cdr3_nt: TGTGCCAGCAGTTTAAGGACACCCAGTCGGTATGGCTACACCTTC

j_call: TRBJ1-2
clone_size: NA
v_call: TRBV7-8
d_call: NA
cdr3_aa: CASSPERVRRNYGYTF
cdr3_nt: TGTGCCAGCAGCCCAGAGCGGGTAAGAAGAAACTATGGCTACACCTTC

j_call: TRBJ2-7
clone_size: NA
v_call: TRBV7-2
d_call: NA
cdr3_aa: CASSLGAGGAPYEQYF
cdr3_nt: TGTGCCAGCAGCTTAGGCGCCGGCGGGGCCCCCTACGAGCAGTACTTC

j_call: TRBJ2-7
clone_size: NA
v_call: TRBV28
d_call: TRBD1
cdr3_aa: CAVRGGQGTYEQYF
cdr3_nt: TGTGCCGTCAGGGGGGGACAGGGAACTTACGAGCAGTACTTC

j_call: TRBJ2-2
clone_size: once
v_call: TRBV11-3
d_call: NA
cdr3_aa: CASSQFREDTGELFF
cdr3_nt: TGTGCCAGCAGCCAGTTCAGGGAGGACACCGGGGAGCTGTTTTTT

j_call: TRBJ2-7
clone_size: few
v_call: TRBV5-1
d_call: TRBD1
cdr3_aa: CASSYSGRGLYEQYF
cdr3_nt: TGCGCCAGCAGCTATTCCGGCAGGGGGCTATACGAGCAGTACTTC

j_call: TRBJ2-6
clone_size: NA
v_call: TRBV11-3
d_call: NA
cdr3_aa: CASSLDGGAPSSGANVLTF
cdr3_nt: TGTGCCAGCAGCTTAGATGGGGGGGCGCCTTCCTCTGGGGCCAACGTCCTGACTTTC

j_call: TRBJ1-4
clone_size: once
v_call: TRBV7-9
d_call: NA
cdr3_aa: CASSLGGGGEKLFF
cdr3_nt: TGTGCCAGCAGCTTAGGGGGCGGTGGTGAAAAACTGTTTTTT

j_call: TRBJ1-3
clone_size: NA
v_call: TRBV5-1
d_call: TRBD1
cdr3_aa: CASSVDRAGNTIYF
cdr3_nt: TGCGCCAGCAGCGTGGACAGGGCTGGAAACACCATATATTTT

j_call: TRBJ2-5
clone_size: NA
v_call: TRBV3-1/TRBV3-2
d_call: TRBD1
cdr3_aa: CASSLGQLSQETQYF
cdr3_nt: TGTGCCAGCAGCCTGGGACAGCTAAGCCAAGAGACCCAGTACTTC

j_call: TRBJ2-7
clone_size: NA
v_call: TRBV6-5
d_call: NA
cdr3_aa: CASSYGQNYEQYF
cdr3_nt: TGTGCCAGCAGTTACGGACAGAACTACGAGCAGTACTTC

j_call: TRBJ2-1
clone_size: NA
v_call: TRBV4-2
d_call: TRBD1
cdr3_aa: CASSLPGQVGVQQFF
cdr3_nt: TGTGCCAGCAGCTTGCCGGGACAGGTAGGAGTTCAGCAGTTCTTC

j_call: TRBJ2-7
clone_size: once
v_call: TRBV5-1
d_call: NA
cdr3_aa: CASSSVGPTYEQYF
cdr3_nt: TGCGCCAGCAGCTCGGTCGGTCCCACCTACGAGCAGTACTTC

j_call: TRBJ2-3
clone_size: once
v_call: TRBV6-5
d_call: TRBD1
cdr3_aa: CATARGHTDTQYF
cdr3_nt: TGTGCCACCGCCAGGGGGCACACAGATACGCAGTATTTT

j_call: TRBJ1-3
clone_size: few
v_call: TRBV7-9
d_call: NA
cdr3_aa: CASSLAGGNTIYF
cdr3_nt: TGTGCCAGCAGCTTAGCCGGGGGAAACACCATATATTTT

j_call: TRBJ1-1
clone_size: few
v_call: TRBV6-5
d_call: NA
cdr3_aa: CASRPTGGTEAFF
cdr3_nt: TGTGCCAGCAGACCGACCGGGGGGACTGAAGCTTTCTTT

j_call: TRBJ1-6
clone_size: NA
v_call: TRBV5-6
d_call: NA
cdr3_aa: CASSLVQGGSPLHF
cdr3_nt: TGTGCCAGCAGCTTGGTACAGGGTGGATCACCCCTCCACTTT

j_call: TRBJ1-1
clone_size: NA
v_call: TRBV5-6
d_call: NA
cdr3_aa: CASSRGTYFIDTEAFF
cdr3_nt: TGTGCCAGCAGCAGGGGGACGTACTTTATTGACACTGAAGCTTTCTTT

j_call: TRBJ2-3
clone_size: NA
v_call: TRBV29-1
d_call: TRBD2
cdr3_aa: CSVEIGAGGDTQYF
cdr3_nt: TGCAGCGTTGAAATCGGGGCGGGAGGGGATACGCAGTATTTT

j_call: TRBJ1-3
clone_size: NA
v_call: TRBV3-1/TRBV3-2
d_call: NA
cdr3_aa: CASSQIGQNTIYF
cdr3_nt: TGTGCCAGCAGCCAGATTGGGCAAAACACCATATATTTT

j_call: TRBJ2-1
clone_size: NA
v_call: TRBV9
d_call: NA
cdr3_aa: CASSGHRAVHNEQFF
cdr3_nt: TGTGCCAGCAGCGGCCACAGGGCCGTCCACAATGAGCAGTTCTTC

j_call: TRBJ1-4
clone_size: NA
v_call: TRBV27
d_call: NA
cdr3_aa: CASSLYYRDPVATNEKLFF
cdr3_nt: TGTGCCAGCAGTTTATATTACAGGGATCCAGTTGCAACTAATGAAAAACTGTTTTTT

j_call: TRBJ1-4
clone_size: NA
v_call: TRBV10-3
d_call: NA
cdr3_aa: CAISDLGFGEKLFF
cdr3_nt: TGTGCCATCAGTGACCTCGGGTTTGGTGAAAAACTGTTTTTT

j_call: TRBJ1-3
clone_size: NA
v_call: TRBV11-2
d_call: NA
cdr3_aa: CASSLVLDTIYF
cdr3_nt: TGTGCCAGCAGCTTAGTCCTTGACACCATATATTTT

j_call: TRBJ2-1
clone_size: NA
v_call: TRBV7-3
d_call: NA
cdr3_aa: CASSSFAGEQFF
cdr3_nt: TGTGCCAGCAGCTCCTTTGCGGGTGAGCAGTTCTTC

j_call: TRBJ1-5
clone_size: NA
v_call: TRBV19
d_call: NA
cdr3_aa: CASRIHIDQPQHF
cdr3_nt: TGTGCCAGTAGGATTCACATTGATCAGCCCCAGCATTTT

j_call: TRBJ1-2
clone_size: NA
v_call: TRBV3-1/TRBV3-2
d_call: TRBD1
cdr3_aa: CASSRSDRDYGYTF
cdr3_nt: TGTGCCAGCAGCCGCTCCGACAGGGACTATGGCTACACCTTC

j_call: TRBJ2-2
clone_size: NA
v_call: TRBV9
d_call: TRBD1
cdr3_aa: CASSFQTGANTGELFF
cdr3_nt: TGTGCCAGCAGCTTCCAGACAGGGGCGAACACCGGGGAGCTGTTTTTT

j_call: TRBJ1-1
clone_size: NA
v_call: TRBV7-9
d_call: NA
cdr3_aa: CASILGGNTEAFF
cdr3_nt: TGTGCCAGCATCCTGGGAGGGAACACTGAAGCTTTCTTT

j_call: TRBJ1-1
clone_size: NA
v_call: TRBV19
d_call: NA
cdr3_aa: CASRDGGWGNTEAFF
cdr3_nt: TGTGCCAGTAGAGACGGGGGATGGGGGAACACTGAAGCTTTCTTT

j_call: TRBJ2-3
clone_size: NA
v_call: TRBV24-1
d_call: TRBD2
cdr3_aa: CATSLGTSGADTQYF
cdr3_nt: TGTGCCACCAGTTTAGGGACTAGCGGAGCAGATACGCAGTATTTT

j_call: TRBJ2-5
clone_size: NA
v_call: TRBV27
d_call: TRBD1
cdr3_aa: CASNRQGTETQYF
cdr3_nt: TGTGCCAGCAACCGACAGGGGACAGAGACCCAGTACTTC

j_call: TRBJ2-1
clone_size: NA
v_call: TRBV27
d_call: TRBD2
cdr3_aa: CASSKYLQRGLSYNEQFF
cdr3_nt: TGTGCCAGCAGTAAATACCTCCAGCGGGGGCTTTCCTACAATGAGCAGTTCTTC

j_call: TRBJ2-3
clone_size: few
v_call: TRBV24-1
d_call: TRBD1
cdr3_aa: CATSDPGQLSTDTQYF
cdr3_nt: TGTGCCACCAGTGATCCGGGACAGCTAAGCACAGATACGCAGTATTTT

j_call: TRBJ1-5
clone_size: NA
v_call: TRBV19
d_call: NA
cdr3_aa: CATDDPNGANQPQHF
cdr3_nt: TGTGCCACCGACGACCCGAACGGAGCCAATCAGCCCCAGCATTTT

j_call: TRBJ2-4
clone_size: NA
v_call: TRBV30
d_call: TRBD2
cdr3_aa: CAWSVGLAGAKNIQYF
cdr3_nt: TGTGCCTGGAGTGTGGGGCTAGCGGGAGCCAAAAACATTCAGTACTTC

j_call: TRBJ2-7
clone_size: NA
v_call: TRBV29-1
d_call: TRBD1
cdr3_aa: CSVASGTGRDYEQYF
cdr3_nt: TGCAGCGTTGCTTCGGGGACAGGGAGGGACTACGAGCAGTACTTC

j_call: TRBJ2-7
clone_size: NA
v_call: TRBV5-1
d_call: TRBD2
cdr3_aa: CASSSAGGATYEQYF
cdr3_nt: TGCGCCAGCAGCTCGGCCGGGGGGGCCACCTACGAGCAGTACTTC

j_call: TRBJ1-1
clone_size: once
v_call: TRBV19
d_call: NA
cdr3_aa: CASTAVNLNTEAFF
cdr3_nt: TGTGCCAGTACCGCGGTTAACCTGAACACTGAAGCTTTCTTT

j_call: TRBJ2-7
clone_size: NA
v_call: TRBV27
d_call: NA
cdr3_aa: CASRREGRGTEQYF
cdr3_nt: TGTGCCAGCAGGAGGGAGGGCAGGGGAACCGAGCAGTACTTC

j_call: TRBJ1-1
clone_size: NA
v_call: TRBV15
d_call: NA
cdr3_aa: CATSRDIGHSPTEAFF
cdr3_nt: TGTGCCACCAGCAGAGATATTGGACACAGCCCCACTGAAGCTTTCTTT

j_call: TRBJ1-2
clone_size: NA
v_call: TRBV19
d_call: NA
cdr3_aa: CASSFGIQGTDGYTF
cdr3_nt: TGTGCCAGTAGTTTTGGGATTCAGGGAACCGATGGCTACACCTTC

j_call: TRBJ2-3
clone_size: NA
v_call: TRBV4-2
d_call: TRBD2
cdr3_aa: CASSQGNPGTRNTDTQYF
cdr3_nt: TGTGCCAGCAGCCAAGGGAACCCCGGGACTAGAAACACAGATACGCAGTATTTT

j_call: TRBJ1-1
clone_size: NA
v_call: TRBV10-3
d_call: NA
cdr3_aa: CAISEYSMNTEAFF
cdr3_nt: TGTGCCATCAGTGAATACAGTATGAACACTGAAGCTTTCTTT

j_call: TRBJ2-7
clone_size: NA
v_call: TRBV5-6
d_call: NA
cdr3_aa: CASSLKQVYEQYF
cdr3_nt: TGTGCCAGCAGCTTGAAACAGGTCTACGAGCAGTACTTC

j_call: TRBJ2-3
clone_size: NA
v_call: TRBV6-4
d_call: TRBD2
cdr3_aa: CASGGLAGRADTQYF
cdr3_nt: TGTGCCAGCGGGGGACTAGCGGGGAGGGCAGATACGCAGTATTTT

j_call: TRBJ1-2
clone_size: NA
v_call: TRBV19
d_call: TRBD1
cdr3_aa: CASSPDRDYGYTF
cdr3_nt: TGTGCCAGTAGTCCTGACAGGGACTATGGCTACACCTTC